A selection of T cell receptor beta chains follows, all from one sample in a study of blood T cell repertoires in COVID-19. Here immunoSEQ multiplex PCR was the method, and the copy in TCRdb shows in-frame clones only, minus some. The sample records 350,000 to 550,000 clones, around 88% being singletons. The sample consisted of peripheral blood. Source of these receptors: a woman under 40 with acute or convalescent COVID-19. Each CDR3 is given with its conserved first and last residue. D genes are given only for firm matches. Rows give clone size only sometimes, using once, few, many, or a class for an expanded clone.

V gene	J gene	clone size	D gene	CDR3 DNA	CDR3 protein
TRBV5-1	TRBJ2-1	NA	NA	TGCGCCAGCAGCTTGGCCTCCGTGGGTGGGCTCAACAATGAGCAGTTCTTC	CASSLASVGGLNNEQFF
TRBV27	TRBJ1-2	NA	TRBD1	TGTGCCTCGAGGGACAGGGGAATAAGCTATGGCTACACCTTC	CASRDRGISYGYTF
TRBV9	TRBJ2-2	NA	NA	TGTGCCAGCAGCTCGGGTCCGAATCCCACCGGGGAGCTGTTTTTT	CASSSGPNPTGELFF
TRBV5-1	TRBJ1-2	NA	NA	TGCGCCAGCAGCTTGGGTGACAGCCCTAACTATGGCTACACCTTC	CASSLGDSPNYGYTF
TRBV19	TRBJ1-3	NA	NA	TGTGCCAGTAGAAACCAAGACTTAACGCGTGGAAACACCATATATTTT	CASRNQDLTRGNTIYF
TRBV6-1	TRBJ2-1	once	TRBD1	TGTGCCAGCAGTGAATTACAGGGGTCCAACAATGAGCAGTTCTTC	CASSELQGSNNEQFF
TRBV24-1	TRBJ2-3	NA	TRBD2	TGTGCCACCAGTCTTGGCGGGGGGAGCTTTTCAGATACGCAGTATTTT	CATSLGGGSFSDTQYF
TRBV24-1	TRBJ1-2	NA	NA	TGTGCCACCAGTGATACCGACGGGATTTGGGGCTACACCTTC	CATSDTDGIWGYTF
TRBV13	TRBJ2-7	NA	NA	TGTGCCAGCAGCCTATACTCCTACGAGCAGTACTTC	CASSLYSYEQYF
TRBV5-1	TRBJ1-1	few	NA	TGCGCCAGCAGCGATCCAGGGTCGAACACTGAAGCTTTCTTT	CASSDPGSNTEAFF
TRBV2	TRBJ2-3	few	TRBD2	TGTGCCAGCAGTCTAGCGGGGGGGCCAGATACGCAGTATTTT	CASSLAGGPDTQYF
TRBV5-1	TRBJ1-1	NA	NA	TGCGCCAGCAGCCCCGGACAGACGAACACTGAAGCTTTCTTT	CASSPGQTNTEAFF
TRBV5-1	TRBJ2-5	NA	TRBD1	TGCGCCAGCAGCCCCAGGGGGCCCGTAGAGACCCAGTACTTC	CASSPRGPVETQYF
TRBV30	TRBJ1-3	NA	TRBD1	TGTGCCTGGAGTGCCTGGGACAGGGGGCCGGGAAACACCATATATTTT	CAWSAWDRGPGNTIYF
TRBV14	TRBJ2-4	once	NA	TGTGCCAGCAGCCTTCGACTCCGAGACATTCAGTACTTC	CASSLRLRDIQYF
TRBV9	TRBJ2-3	once	TRBD2	TGTGCCAGCAGCGGGGGGACTAGCTGGGATACGCAGTATTTT	CASSGGTSWDTQYF
TRBV2	TRBJ2-7	NA	TRBD1	TGTGCCAGCAGTGAAGCGCTTCCAGGGGGCGAGCAGTACTTC	CASSEALPGGEQYF
TRBV2	TRBJ1-5	NA	TRBD1	TGTGCCAGCAGTGGGACAGGGACCGATCAGCCCCAGCATTTT	CASSGTGTDQPQHF
TRBV9	TRBJ2-1	NA	NA	TGTGCCAGCAGCGTAGACGGGGGTCTATATGAGCAGTTCTTC	CASSVDGGLYEQFF
TRBV6-2/TRBV6-3	TRBJ2-7	NA	NA	TGTGCCAGCAGTCATGCGCATCAGGACTACGAGCAGTACTTC	CASSHAHQDYEQYF
TRBV7-9	TRBJ2-1	NA	TRBD2	TGTGCCAGCAGCCAAAGCAGGGGACTAGCTCTTGAGCAGTTCTTC	CASSQSRGLALEQFF
TRBV10-2	TRBJ1-5	NA	NA	TGCGCCAGCAGTGAGCGGGGGGATCAGCCCCAGCATTTT	CASSERGDQPQHF
TRBV27	TRBJ2-3	NA	NA	TGTGCCAGCGGGCCCAGGGGATCAGATACGCAGTATTTT	CASGPRGSDTQYF
TRBV28	TRBJ2-3	NA	TRBD1	TGTGCCAGCAGGCTCGACAGGGTCCGCACAGATACGCAGTATTTT	CASRLDRVRTDTQYF
TRBV11-1	TRBJ2-1	NA	TRBD2	TGTGCCAGCAGCGCGGGGGGGCCACCGTCCGTGGGGTTCTTC	CASSAGGPPSVGFF
TRBV5-6	TRBJ1-6	NA	NA	TGTGCCAGCAGTCGTGGGGACCGACAGGTCGATTCACCCCTCCACTTT	CASSRGDRQVDSPLHF
TRBV9	TRBJ2-3	NA	NA	TGTGCCAGCAGCGCGAGCGGAGGGGCCGGCGATACGCAGTATTTT	CASSASGGAGDTQYF
TRBV29-1	TRBJ2-5	NA	NA	TGCAGCGTGGACGGGTTCAGGGGGGTACAGGCCCAGTACTTC	CSVDGFRGVQAQYF
TRBV7-9	TRBJ2-2	once	NA	TGTGCCAGCAGCGACTACACCGGGGAGCTGTTTTTT	CASSDYTGELFF
TRBV29-1	TRBJ1-2	NA	NA	TGCAGCGTTGAAGGGGGGCTTGTCTATGGCTACACCTTC	CSVEGGLVYGYTF
TRBV19	TRBJ1-5	NA	NA	TGTGCCAGTAGTATATCAGGGGCTAGCAATCAGCCCCAGCATTTT	CASSISGASNQPQHF
TRBV2	TRBJ1-5	few	TRBD1	TGTGCCAGCAACCGGGACAGGAATCAGCCCCAGCATTTT	CASNRDRNQPQHF
TRBV19	TRBJ1-5	once	NA	TGTGCCAGTAGCCCCGGGTTATTTGCTCCTAATCAGCCCCAGCATTTT	CASSPGLFAPNQPQHF
TRBV6-1	TRBJ2-6	NA	TRBD1	TGTGCCAGCAGTGAAAGGGCAGGGGGTTTGGCTGGGGCCAACGTCCTGACTTTC	CASSERAGGLAGANVLTF
TRBV2	TRBJ2-1	NA	TRBD2	TGTGCCAGCAGTCAGAGCGGGGGGGCCTTCCAGGAGCAGTTCTTC	CASSQSGGAFQEQFF
TRBV14	TRBJ1-2	many	TRBD1	TGTGCCAGCAAGGGACAGGGTACGGAGGGCTACACCTTC	CASKGQGTEGYTF
TRBV6-5	TRBJ2-3	NA	NA	TGTGCCAGCAGTTCCTCACTGATTCGGACAGATACGCAGTATTTT	CASSSSLIRTDTQYF
TRBV28	TRBJ1-1	NA	TRBD1	TGTGCCAGCAGTTTGGTAGGGGGCGCGGTTGGCACTGAAGCTTTCTTT	CASSLVGGAVGTEAFF
TRBV11-3	TRBJ2-6	NA	TRBD1	TGTGCCAGCAGCTTAGGGACAGGATCCGGGGCCAACGTCCTGACTTTC	CASSLGTGSGANVLTF
TRBV7-2	TRBJ1-5	few	NA	TGTGCCAGCAGCTTGGGCAGCCCCAATCAGCCCCAGCATTTT	CASSLGSPNQPQHF
TRBV11-2	TRBJ2-7	NA	TRBD1	TGTGCCAGCAGCCGGGGACAGGGTCCCCACGAGCAGTACTTC	CASSRGQGPHEQYF
TRBV11-1	TRBJ2-7	NA	TRBD2	TGTGCCAGCAGCACCTCACTAGCGGAGAAACTATACGAGCAGTACTTC	CASSTSLAEKLYEQYF
TRBV6-5	TRBJ1-1	few	NA	TGTGCCAGCCAGGAAAGGGGGAGAGACACTGAAGCTTTCTTT	CASQERGRDTEAFF
TRBV10-3	TRBJ2-5	NA	TRBD2	TGTGCCATCAGCTCAGATGTAGCGGGGCGGCAAGAGACCCAGTACTTC	CAISSDVAGRQETQYF
TRBV18	TRBJ1-1	NA	NA	TGTGCCAGCTCACCACCGGTTGCGGGGGGGGAAGCTTTCTTT	CASSPPVAGGEAFF
TRBV5-4	TRBJ2-3	NA	TRBD1	TGTGCCAGCAGCCAAACAGGGGGCGCTGGAGATACGCAGTATTTT	CASSQTGGAGDTQYF
TRBV6-6	TRBJ1-5	NA	NA	TGTGCCAGCAGCTCCGCGGAGGATTCTAGGCAGCCCCAGCATTTT	CASSSAEDSRQPQHF
TRBV2	TRBJ1-2	NA	TRBD1	TGTGCCAGCAGAACCGGGACAGGGGGTGTCTATGGCTACACCTTC	CASRTGTGGVYGYTF
TRBV18	TRBJ2-7	once	TRBD2	TGTGCCAGCTCACAATCGGGGGGGCTCTACGAGCAGTACTTC	CASSQSGGLYEQYF
TRBV27	TRBJ2-5	NA	NA	TGTGCCAGCAGCCGCCCGGGGGGCGAGACCCAGTACTTC	CASSRPGGETQYF
TRBV3-1/TRBV3-2	TRBJ2-3	NA	NA	TGTGCCAGCAGCAAACAAGGGAGAGGCACAGATACGCAGTATTTT	CASSKQGRGTDTQYF
TRBV30	TRBJ1-2	NA	NA	TGTGCCTGCTGGTCTGGGCCCAAAGGCTACACCTTC	CACWSGPKGYTF